Sequencing of this T cell receptor beta chain was carried out in a study of post-analysis software for immune sequencing data (dated by TCRdb to about 2015). Turning to the overall study: Disease courses on record covered relapsing-remitting, secondary progressive and progressive-relapsing multiple sclerosis, though some patients had no subtype annotation. A subset of samples was prepared in parallel using single-end sample barcoding, then pooled and co-amplified after Illumina adapter ligation. Patient repertoires were compared against ten to twelve previously published healthy control repertoires from donors aged 6 to 25 years. Beyond this particular receptor, the publication reports: Significantly higher frequencies in patients than in controls were found for a handful of TRBV segments, including TRBV5-6, TRBV5-1 and TRBV20-1. Compared with controls, multiple sclerosis patients had significantly lower normalized Chao1 diversity, a finding suggesting substantial peripheral T-cell clonal expansion. When samples were clustered directly using the F measure, samples prepared in the same batch co-clustered strongly, which prompted a batch-effect correction. The multiple sclerosis patient group was slightly younger than the control group.

V and J are truncated by 7 bases and 6 bases respectively, leaving an intervening sequence of 7 bases. Its CDR3 holds 11 amino acids, cysteine through phenylalanine. Solely the CDR3 DNA is kept, with 33 bases framed from the first base. The germline V gene encodes CDR1 MDHEN and CDR2 SYDVKM. Turning to this clonotype: Its antigen is currently not known. Qualities for individual bases were not recorded, and no much larger clone is one base off.

Receptor libraries were prepared by PCR. The sequencer was an Illumina HiSeq 2500. Unique molecular identifiers were incorporated into TCR beta cDNA libraries to reduce PCR and sequencing biases. Roughly 500,000 cDNA molecules were obtained for every 1 to 10 million input T cells, so each molecule roughly corresponded to one T cell. The patient libraries were prepared and sequenced with the same protocol used for the earlier healthy control dataset. Within a given batch, samples were prepared together, multiplexed and sequenced on the same HiSeq lane. The original methods were these. Raw barcoded reads were processed with MIGEC, and single-read molecular identifier groups were discarded before consensus assembly and CDR3 extraction. VDJtools was used for post-analysis of the clonotype tables, and diversity was normalized by down-sampling every dataset to the size of the smallest sample. Repertoire overlap clustering matched CDR3 amino acid but not nucleotide sequences to correct batch-related cross-sample contamination. Starting from the raw public reads, TCRdb applied fastp trimming at Q25, assembled clones with MiXCR and retained in-frame beta chains. Rows with a matching CDR3 protein are joined into one entry that keeps the most common DNA and genes. For this entry, the V and J calls and clone size follow TCRdb and not the study's own pipeline. This sample holds 740,000 or so distinct CDR3 sequences; 53% were observed only once. Over 4% of the sample is held by the ten biggest clonotypes.

To demonstrate the VDJtools post-analysis software, TCR beta repertoires were profiled from the peripheral blood of roughly 12 young patients with multiple sclerosis. The multiple sclerosis patients were children and adolescents ranging in age from about 6 to 16 years. The receptor was derived from a girl aged 10 to 17 with multiple sclerosis. Sequencing was carried out using blood. The receptor chain draws on TRBV28 and TRBJ1-5; matching of 5 bases hints at TRBD1 as the D gene. The bases read TGTGCCAGCACTGGGGGTCAGCCCCAGCATTTT. The translation is CASTGGQPQHF.